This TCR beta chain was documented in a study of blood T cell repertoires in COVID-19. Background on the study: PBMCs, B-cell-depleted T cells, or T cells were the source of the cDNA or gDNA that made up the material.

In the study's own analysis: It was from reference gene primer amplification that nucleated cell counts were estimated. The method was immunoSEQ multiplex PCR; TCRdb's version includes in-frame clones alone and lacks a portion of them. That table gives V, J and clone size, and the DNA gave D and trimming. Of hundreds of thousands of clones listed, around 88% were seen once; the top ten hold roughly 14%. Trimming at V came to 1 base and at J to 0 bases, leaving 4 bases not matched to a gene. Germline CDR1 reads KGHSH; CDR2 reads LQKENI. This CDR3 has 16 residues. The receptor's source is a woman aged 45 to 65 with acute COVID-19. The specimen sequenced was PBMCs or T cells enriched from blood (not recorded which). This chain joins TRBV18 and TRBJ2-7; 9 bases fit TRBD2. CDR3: CASSPRSSGTSYEQYF. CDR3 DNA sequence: TGTGCCAGCTCACCACGGTCTAGCGGGACCTCCTACGAGCAGTACTTC.